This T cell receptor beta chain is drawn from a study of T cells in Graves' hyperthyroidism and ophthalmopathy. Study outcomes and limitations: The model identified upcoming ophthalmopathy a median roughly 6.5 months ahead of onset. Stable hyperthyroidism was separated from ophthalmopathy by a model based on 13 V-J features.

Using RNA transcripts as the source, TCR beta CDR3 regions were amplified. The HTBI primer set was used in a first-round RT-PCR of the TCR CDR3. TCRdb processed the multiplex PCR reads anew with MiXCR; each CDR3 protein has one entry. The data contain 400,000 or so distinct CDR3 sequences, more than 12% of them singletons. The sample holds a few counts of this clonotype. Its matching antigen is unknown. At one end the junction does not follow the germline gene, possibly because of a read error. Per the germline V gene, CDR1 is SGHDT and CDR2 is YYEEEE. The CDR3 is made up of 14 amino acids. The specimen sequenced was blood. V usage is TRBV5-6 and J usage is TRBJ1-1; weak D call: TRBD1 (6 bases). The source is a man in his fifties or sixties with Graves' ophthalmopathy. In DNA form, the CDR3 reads TGTGCCAGCAGCATGAAGGGATGGGACACTGTAGCTTTCTTT. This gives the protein CASSMKGWDTVAFF. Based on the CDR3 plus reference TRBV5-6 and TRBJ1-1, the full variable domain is DAGVTQSPTHLIKTRGQQVTLRCSPKSGHDTVSWYQQALGQGPQFIFQYYEEEERQRGNFPDRFSGHQFPNYSSELNVNALLLGDSALYLCASSMKGWDTVAFFGQGTRLTVV.